This TCR beta chain was documented in a study of T cell responses to AZD1222 COVID-19 vaccine. Study-wide results and limits: Clonal diversity was possibly underestimated; the donors were predominantly white British and more often female. Spike-specific TCR breadth and depth rose after two AZD1222 doses. Repertoires were obtained solely post-peak T cell response.

In the case of this clone: Its antigen is currently unknown.

The table came from immunoSEQ multiplex PCR; TCRdb's copy has only in-frame clones and leaves some out. The data hold about 180,000 clones, with over 80% observed a single time. CDR3 size: 16 residues. The V segment lost 4 bases and the J segment 2 bases; nucleotides outside the gene matches: 9. Looked up from germline, CDR1 is SGHRS and CDR2 is YFSETQ. Sequencing was performed on peripheral blood, taken 28 days after the second dose of the MenACWY control vaccine. The TCR originated in an adult who received the MenACWY meningococcal vaccine as a control. The rearrangement uses TRBV5-1 and TRBJ2-5; 9 bases line up with TRBD2. In DNA, the CDR3 is TGCGCCAGCAGCCTGGGTAGCGGGGGCTTTCAAGAGACCCAGTACTTC. It specifies CASSLGSGGFQETQYF.